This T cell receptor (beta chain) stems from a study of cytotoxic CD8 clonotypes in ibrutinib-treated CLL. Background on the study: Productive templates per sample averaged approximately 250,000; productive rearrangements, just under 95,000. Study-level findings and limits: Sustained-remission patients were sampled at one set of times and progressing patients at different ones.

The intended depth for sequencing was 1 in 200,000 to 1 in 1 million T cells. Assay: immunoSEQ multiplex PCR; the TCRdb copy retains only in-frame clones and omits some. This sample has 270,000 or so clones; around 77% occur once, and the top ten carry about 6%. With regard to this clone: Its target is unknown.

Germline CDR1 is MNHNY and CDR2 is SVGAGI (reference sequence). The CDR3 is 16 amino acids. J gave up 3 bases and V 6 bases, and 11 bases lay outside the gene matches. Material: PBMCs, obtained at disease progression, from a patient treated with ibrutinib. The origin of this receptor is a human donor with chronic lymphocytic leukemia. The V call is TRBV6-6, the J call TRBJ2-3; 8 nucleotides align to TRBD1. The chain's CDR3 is CASRTDRGGRTDTQYF. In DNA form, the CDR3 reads TGTGCCAGCAGGACTGACAGGGGCGGTAGGACAGATACGCAGTATTTT.